These 11 T cell receptor beta chains came from one sample sequenced in a study of shared clonotypes between healthy human individuals. Method: immunoSEQ multiplex PCR; TCRdb's copy keeps in-frame clones and lacks some. Among about 820,000 clones listed, 90% to 95% were seen once. Positively selected for CCR7, the CD45RO-negative cells used as naive CD8 cells excluded terminally differentiated effector memory CD45RA+ cells. Sequencing was done on a sample of naive CD8+ T cells sorted from blood. Receptors were obtained from a young man in good health.

V is TRBV13 and J is TRBJ2-3; perhaps TRBD2 as D (6 bases). The length of the CDR3 is 15 residues. The ends were cut back, 2 bases at V and 0 bases at J, with 9 bases in the middle. Germline CDR1 PRHDT, CDR2 FYEKMQ (reference sequence). CDR3 residues: CASSLKGTSTDTQYF. CDR3 in DNA: TGTGCCAGCAGCTTAAAAGGGACTAGCACAGATACGCAGTATTTT.

This chain connects TRBV7-9 to TRBJ2-3; 8 bases map to TRBD1. The germline V gene has CDR1 SEHNR and CDR2 FQNEAQ (reference sequence). The CDR3 sequence is 16 residues long. V trimming: 5 bases; J trimming: 4 bases; junction bases outside the gene matches: 11. CDR3 loop: CASSLITGGMADTQYF. CDR3 nucleotides: TGTGCCAGCAGCCTCATCACAGGGGGTATGGCAGATACGCAGTATTTT.

With respect to this clone: The junction differs from germline at one of its ends, possibly a read error. V and J are TRBV7-7 and TRBJ2-2, with D possibly being TRBD1 (6 bases). The CDR3 is 12 amino acids. CDR1 and CDR2 from the germline V gene are SSHAT and FNYEAQ (reference sequence). This CDR3 is CASSTGTGELFF. CDR3 nucleotides: TGTGCTAGCAGCACAGGGACCGGGGAGCTGTTTTTT. Full variable domain (missing parts from reference TRBV7-7 and TRBJ2-2): GAGVSQSPRYKVTKRGQDVTLRCDPISSHATLYWYQQALGQGPEFLTYFNYEAQPDKSGLPSDRFSAERPEGSISTLTIQRTEQRDSAMYRCASSTGTGELFFGEGSRLTVL.

The rearrangement links TRBV2 to TRBJ2-7; D ambiguous. The V end lost 2 bases, the J end lost 4 bases, and 6 bases lay between the germline ends. This CDR3 contains 12 residues. Germline-derived CDR1 and CDR2 are SNHLY and FYNNEI. CDR3 sequence (DNA): TGTGCCAGCAGTGAAAGGACGTACGAGCAGTACTTC. The encoded protein is CASSERTYEQYF.

The chain has TRBV28 and TRBJ2-7; perhaps D is TRBD1 or TRBD2 (5 bases each). The germline gives CDR1 MDHEN, CDR2 SYDVKM. Deletions cut 3 bases from V and 3 bases from J, with 21 bases between. The CDR3 runs to 17 residues. The CDR3 reads CASSLPLGDQNHYEQYF. The CDR3 DNA follows: TGTGCCAGCAGTTTGCCCCTGGGGGATCAGAATCACTACGAGCAGTACTTC.

In its sample, this clone was seen a few times. The chain is built from TRBV6-5 and TRBJ2-3; unclear D gene. V lost 1 base, J lost 4 bases, and 9 bases lay in between. Germline V gives CDR1 MNHEY, CDR2 SVGAGI. The CDR3 has 14 residues. Here the CDR3 DNA reads TGTGCCAGCAGTTACTTATCAGTGGCAGATACGCAGTATTTT. Amino acid sequence: CASSYLSVADTQYF.

This chain uses TRBV7-9 with TRBJ1-1; D may be TRBD1 (6 bases). CDR3 length: 16 amino acids. The V end was cut by 4 bases, the J end by 2 bases, with 17 bases between. Germline loops: CDR1 SEHNR, CDR2 FQNEAQ (reference sequence). The CDR3 DNA follows: TGTGCCAGCAGCTCCTGGGACACTCCTCCCAACACTGAAGCTTTCTTT. Its protein is CASSSWDTPPNTEAFF.

In DNA, the CDR3 is TGCAGCGTTGAAGTTGAAGTGTTTCAGTTCTTC. Its translation is CSVEVEVFQFF. The V and J genes are TRBV29-1 and TRBJ2-1; D is unclear. V was trimmed by 1 base and J by 13 bases, leaving 11 bases between them. The CDR3 has 11 amino acids. The germline CDR1 and CDR2 sequences are SQVTM and ANQGSEA.

V is TRBV5-1 and J is TRBJ1-1; D unresolved. Germline V gene data show CDR1 as SGHRS and CDR2 as YFSETQ. With 3 bases removed from V and 0 bases from J, the gap between germline ends came to 6 bases. This CDR3 comprises 13 residues. The CDR3 loop reads CASSYVVNTEAFF. CDR3 nucleotide sequence: TGCGCCAGCAGCTACGTAGTGAACACTGAAGCTTTCTTT.

Concerning this clone: Other DNA sequences in this sample translate to the same CDR3. The V and J genes are TRBV6-5 and TRBJ1-5; D possibly corresponds to TRBD1 (5 bases). V gave up 2 bases and J gave up 5 bases, with 7 bases separating them. The CDR3 contains 13 residues. Germline V gene lookup returns CDR1 MNHEY and CDR2 SVGAGI. The CDR3 loop is CASSYQGDQPQHF. DNA of the CDR3: TGTGCCAGCAGTTACCAGGGTGATCAGCCCCAGCATTTT.

The chain is built from TRBV5-4 and TRBJ2-7; 7 nucleotides line up with TRBD1. The CDR3 sequence is 16 residues long. Germline CDR1 SGHNT, CDR2 YYREEE (reference sequence). The J segment lost 1 base and the V segment lost 3 bases, leaving 10 bases of the junction unmatched. This CDR3 is CASSSSLGTASYEQYF. As DNA, the CDR3 is TGTGCCAGCAGCTCTTCTCTCGGGACAGCGTCCTACGAGCAGTACTTC.